One T cell receptor beta chain is described in this entry. Its target is unknown. This sample is drawn from a study of blood T cells in healthy people across ages. Study-wide results and limits: As age increased, TCR beta diversity per million T cells fell in a roughly linear fashion. Because sorting was not performed, PBMCs prevented conclusive naive versus antigen-experienced comparison. TCR beta diversity correlated strongly with naive T cell percentage.

Then a second PCR, running roughly 7 to 11 cycles, was carried out with a sample-barcoded 5' primer and a J-beta primer mix. Through a template-switch adaptor with 12 random nucleotides, each cDNA molecule received a tag. TCRdb used MiXCR to reprocess the 5' RACE reads, holding one entry per CDR3 protein. Among 450,000 to 700,000 distinct CDR3 sequences listed, approximately 25% were seen once. Sequencing was carried out using blood. This clonotype was sampled from a woman in her 70s in good health.

CDR3 in DNA: TGTGCCAGCAGCTCGTTAGCGGGATTCCCCTACGAGCAGTACTTC. The encoded protein is CASSSLAGFPYEQYF. J is TRBJ2-7 and V is TRBV7-2, with TRBD2 identical over 8 bases. Germline V gene sequence: CDR1 SGHTA, CDR2 FQGNSA. The V segment lost 4 bases and the J segment 2 bases; nucleotides outside the gene matches: 7. The CDR3 runs to 15 residues.